The source of this T cell receptor (beta chain) is a study of blood T cell repertoires in COVID-19. Study at large: Samples taken during acute and convalescent COVID-19 were collected in the United States, Italy and Spain. PBMCs, B-cell-depleted T cells, or T cells provided the cDNA or gDNA that made up the material.

Original processing notes: Estimated nucleated cell counts came from reference gene primer amplification. TCRdb keeps only in-frame clones here, not all; method: immunoSEQ multiplex PCR. That table supplies the V and J calls and clone size; D and trimming were determined from the DNA. The sample gives 200,000 or so clones, roughly three quarters of which show up once; around 16% is in the top ten. Germline V gene sequence: CDR1 SGHTA, CDR2 FQGNSA. V dropped 4 bases and J dropped 6; count of bases not matched to a gene: 5. There are 13 residues in the CDR3. The receptor's source is a man in his fifties or sixties with active or convalescent COVID-19. Sequenced material: peripheral blood. The chain has TRBV7-2 and TRBJ1-1; 7 positions match TRBD1. CDR3 sequence: CASSSQGGAEAFF. In DNA form, the CDR3 reads TGTGCCAGCAGCTCTCAGGGGGGCGCTGAAGCTTTCTTT. Complete variable domain (other parts from reference TRBV7-2 and TRBJ1-1): GAGVSQSPSNKVTEKGKDVELRCDPISGHTALYWYRQSLGQGLEFLIYFQGNSAPDKSGLPSDRFSAERTGGSVSTLTIQRTQQEDSAVYLCASSSQGGAEAFFGQGTRLTVV.